The rows below give T cell receptor beta chains drawn from one sample of a study of blood T cell repertoires in COVID-19. TCRdb keeps only in-frame clones here, not all; method: immunoSEQ multiplex PCR. The table has 120,000 or so clones, approximately 81% seen once. Sequencing used peripheral blood. All receptors come from a woman between 45 and 60 years old with acute or convalescent COVID-19. CDR3s include the opening cysteine and the closing phenylalanine or tryptophan. The D gene is left open where the match is weak. Some rows have no size entry. The others give once, few or many, or a class for an expanded clone.

J | V | D | size | DNA | CDR3
TRBJ2-2 | TRBV9 | TRBD1 | NA | TGTGCCAGCAGCACACGGACAGGGCTGACGGGGAACACCGGGGAGCTGTTTTTT | CASSTRTGLTGNTGELFF
TRBJ1-2 | TRBV5-1 | NA | NA | TGCGCCAGCAGCTTGGAAGACAGCCAACGCCGTGGCTACACCTTC | CASSLEDSQRRGYTF
TRBJ1-4 | TRBV30 | NA | NA | TGTGCCTGGAGGGGCCGCAGTAAAGAAAAACTGTTTTTT | CAWRGRSKEKLFF
TRBJ2-5 | TRBV29-1 | TRBD2 | NA | TGCAGCGCCGGGGGGGCGACGCGGCGTATGGAGACCCAGTACTTC | CSAGGATRRMETQYF
TRBJ1-2 | TRBV30 | NA | NA | TGTGCCTGGAGTGAAGCGCCCTATGGCTACACCTTC | CAWSEAPYGYTF
TRBJ1-6 | TRBV28 | NA | few | TGTGCCAGCCGCGGGGGGCTAAATTCACCCCTCCACTTT | CASRGGLNSPLHF
TRBJ2-1 | TRBV3-1/TRBV3-2 | TRBD2 | NA | TGTGCCAGCAGCCAAAGTGTTAGCGGGGGGGGCGAGGATGAGCAGTTCTTC | CASSQSVSGGGEDEQFF
TRBJ2-5 | TRBV5-4 | NA | NA | TGTGCCAGCAGCACCGACAGAGAAGAGACCCAGTACTTC | CASSTDREETQYF
TRBJ1-5 | TRBV4-2 | NA | NA | TGTGCCAGCAGCCAAGACAGGGTACGGAATCAGCCCCAGCATTTT | CASSQDRVRNQPQHF
TRBJ2-1 | TRBV7-9 | TRBD2 | NA | TGTGCCAGCAGCCTCAGCGGGGGGGTCAATGAGCAGTTCTTC | CASSLSGGVNEQFF
TRBJ2-1 | TRBV5-1 | NA | many | TGCGCCAGCAGCTTGGCCGGGAACAATGAGCAGTTCTTC | CASSLAGNNEQFF
TRBJ2-7 | TRBV16 | NA | once | TGTGCCAGCAGCCCCTGGAGCGTGGTCACCGGGTACGGCGAGCAGTACTTC | CASSPWSVVTGYGEQYF
TRBJ2-7 | TRBV4-1 | NA | few | TGCGCCAGCAGCCCCACGGCGGAAGGTTACGAGCAGTACTTC | CASSPTAEGYEQYF
TRBJ2-3 | TRBV5-1 | TRBD1 | few | TGCGCCAGCAGCCCCGACAGGGCCCGGGATACGCAGTATTTT | CASSPDRARDTQYF
TRBJ2-5 | TRBV9 | TRBD2 | once | TGTGCCAGCAGCCTTAGCGGGGGATTGGAAGAGACCCAGTACTTC | CASSLSGGLEETQYF
TRBJ2-1 | TRBV18 | NA | NA | TGTGCCAGCTCGCCGACGACCGGGAGCAATGAGCAGTTCTTC | CASSPTTGSNEQFF
TRBJ2-5 | TRBV5-8 | NA | NA | TGTGCCAGCAGCTTTCCTCCGGAGACCCAGTACTTC | CASSFPPETQYF
TRBJ2-3 | TRBV5-1 | TRBD1 | NA | TGCGCCAGCAGGGACCGGGACAGAAGCACAGATACGCAGTATTTT | CASRDRDRSTDTQYF
TRBJ1-2 | TRBV5-5 | NA | NA | TGTGCCAGCAGCTTGCCCGACGGGAACTATGGCTACACCTTC | CASSLPDGNYGYTF
TRBJ1-2 | TRBV5-1 | NA | NA | TGCGCCAGCAGCCCCCGCCCGGGGGGCCTGGATGGCTACACCTTC | CASSPRPGGLDGYTF
TRBJ2-1 | TRBV5-1 | TRBD2 | NA | TGCGCCAGCAGCTTGGCCAGTACTAGCGAGGACAATGAGCAGTTCTTC | CASSLASTSEDNEQFF
TRBJ2-7 | TRBV18 | TRBD2 | NA | TGTGCCAGCTCACCACCTAAGACCGGTAGCGGGAGAACCTCCTACGAGCAGTACTTC | CASSPPKTGSGRTSYEQYF
TRBJ1-6 | TRBV19 | NA | NA | TGTGCCAGTAAGGACAGCTCCTATAATTCACCCCTCCACTTT | CASKDSSYNSPLHF
TRBJ1-3 | TRBV18 | NA | few | TGTGCCAGTCTTGGCCAGGGTCCTGGAAACACCATATATTTT | CASLGQGPGNTIYF
TRBJ2-5 | TRBV5-1 | TRBD1 | NA | TGCGCCAGCAGCTTGGGGGCAGGGGACAGGGAGACCCAGTACTTC | CASSLGAGDRETQYF
TRBJ1-1 | TRBV19 | TRBD1 | NA | TGTGCCAGCAGGGACAGCTTGAACACTGAAGCTTTCTTT | CASRDSLNTEAFF
TRBJ1-2 | TRBV7-9 | NA | few | TGTGCCAGCAGCTTAGCGGCCAACTATGGCTACACCTTC | CASSLAANYGYTF
TRBJ2-5 | TRBV27 | TRBD2 | NA | TGTGCCAGCAGTTCTATCGAGGCTAGCGGGAGTGGAGAGACCCAGTACTTC | CASSSIEASGSGETQYF
TRBJ1-2 | TRBV7-9 | NA | NA | TGTGCCAGCAGCTTATGGTCGCTCAGGGAGGAGGGCTACACCTTC | CASSLWSLREEGYTF
TRBJ1-1 | TRBV6-6 | NA | NA | TGTGCCAGCAGTTACAGGAGGGGCTCGAACACTGAAGCTTTCTTT | CASSYRRGSNTEAFF
TRBJ2-1 | TRBV7-8 | TRBD2 | NA | TGTGCCAGCAGCTTAAGGCTAGCGGGGGGTAGCTCCTACAATGAGCAGTTCTTC | CASSLRLAGGSSYNEQFF
TRBJ2-3 | TRBV4-1 | TRBD2 | NA | TGCGCCAGCAGCCCGACTAGCGGGAGGACAGATACGCAGTATTTT | CASSPTSGRTDTQYF
TRBJ1-1 | TRBV6-5 | NA | NA | TGTGCCAGCAGCCCACGGGTGAACACTGAAGCTTTCTTT | CASSPRVNTEAFF
TRBJ1-2 | TRBV18 | TRBD1 | few | TGTGCCAGCTCAGCCGGACAGGGGGCGTCGGGCTACACCTTC | CASSAGQGASGYTF
TRBJ2-7 | TRBV14 | NA | NA | TGTGCCAGCAGCGAAACAGGGATCCACGAGCAGTACTTC | CASSETGIHEQYF
TRBJ1-1 | TRBV5-1 | NA | once | TGCGCCAGCAGCTTGGCGGTCCGGGTAGGCACTGAAGCTTTCTTT | CASSLAVRVGTEAFF
TRBJ2-4 | TRBV19 | TRBD2 | once | TGTGCCAGTAGTATTATTAGCGGGACGAAAAACATTCAGTACTTC | CASSIISGTKNIQYF